The TCR beta chain described here comes from a study of T cells in Graves' hyperthyroidism and ophthalmopathy. This clonotype was recorded many times. V lost 4 bases to trimming and J lost 9 bases, with 19 bases between them. Germline V lookup: CDR1 MDHEN, CDR2 SYDVKM. This CDR3 has 15 amino acids. Amplified TCR beta CDR3 regions came from RNA transcripts. First-round RT-PCR targeting the TCR CDR3 was performed with the HTBI primer set. TCRdb re-analysed the multiplex PCR reads in MiXCR, keeping a single row per CDR3 protein. This table has around 500,000 distinct CDR3 sequences, roughly 15% appearing once.

This receptor was taken from a woman in her twenties or thirties with Graves' ophthalmopathy. The rearrangement joins TRBV28 to TRBJ2-4; D uncertain. The sequencing sample was made of blood. The CDR3 DNA sequence: TGTGCCAGCAGTTCCAATACCGGTATCATTTTCATTCAGTACTTC. It translates to CASSSNTGIIFIQYF. Supplemented by reference TRBV28 and TRBJ2-4, the full variable domain reads DVKVTQSSRYLVKRTGEKVFLECVQDMDHENMFWYRQDPGLGLRLIYFSYDVKMKEKGDIPEGYSVSREKKERFSLILESASTNQTSMYLCASSSNTGIIFIQYFGAGTRLSVL.